At least ten counts were recorded for the clone carrying this T cell receptor (beta chain). The V end lost 4 bases, the J end lost 0 bases, and 7 bases lay between the germline ends. The CDR3 is 13 residues long. The germline V gene has CDR1 SGHTA and CDR2 FQGNSA. The data are from a study of low-dose radiotherapy and immunotherapy resistance in tumors. Study background: Members of Cohort 1 were treated with 0.5 Gy per fraction every 2 weeks. The prescribed total PTV dose was 6.5 Gy. Treatment consisted of nivolumab 240 mg every two weeks and ipilimumab 1 mg/kg every six weeks, given intravenously to patients.

Time point meaning: after trial treatment. Stated treatment: LDRT plus nivolumab, ipilimumab, low-dose cyclophosphamide and aspirin (RACIN trial). Every donor's regimen consisted of nivolumab, ipilimumab, aspirin, low-dose cyclophosphamide and low-dose radiotherapy. Patients eligible had advanced solid tumors without tumor-infiltrating lymphocytes. cDNA synthesis used a TRAV/TRBV-specific primer set for both chains. TCR amplification involved roughly 21 PCR cycles with a constant-region primer and V-primer adapter. One entry per CDR3 protein results from TCRdb running MiXCR on the reads. The sample yields 75,000 to 95,000 distinct CDR3 sequences, 20% to 25% seen once.

The receptor comes from a female donor with ovarian cancer. This chain links TRBV7-2 with TRBJ2-7, with no clear D. The sample here was PBMCs, taken after low-dose radiotherapy plus immunotherapy. The DNA for the CDR3 is TGTGCCAGCAGCTCTCGAACCTCCTACGAGCAGTACTTC. Translating it yields CASSSRTSYEQYF.